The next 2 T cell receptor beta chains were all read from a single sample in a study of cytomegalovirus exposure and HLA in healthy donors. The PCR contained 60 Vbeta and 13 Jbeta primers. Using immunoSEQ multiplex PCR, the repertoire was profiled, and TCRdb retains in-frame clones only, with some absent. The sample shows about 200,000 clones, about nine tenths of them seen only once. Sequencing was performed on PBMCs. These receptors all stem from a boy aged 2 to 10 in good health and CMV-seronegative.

The CDR3 region has the DNA TGCGCCAGCAGCCCCGGACTCGGAGACTCCTACGAGCAGTACTTC. This translates into CASSPGLGDSYEQYF. The chain couples TRBV5-1 to TRBJ2-7; a possible D gene is TRBD2 (5 bases). The CDR3 covers 15 residues. Germline V lookup: CDR1 SGHRS, CDR2 YFSETQ. V shed 4 bases and J shed 0 bases, with 14 bases lying between them.

The CDR3 DNA sequence: TGTGCCAGCAGTGCTCAGGGGGCGCGGACTAATGAAAAACTGTTTTTT. The encoded protein is CASSAQGARTNEKLFF. The V and J genes are TRBV6-1 and TRBJ1-4, with 8 bases identical to TRBD1. Germline-derived CDR1 and CDR2 are MNHNS and SASEGT. Unmatched junction bases numbered 6, after V lost 4 bases and J lost 2 bases. CDR3 length: 16 amino acids.